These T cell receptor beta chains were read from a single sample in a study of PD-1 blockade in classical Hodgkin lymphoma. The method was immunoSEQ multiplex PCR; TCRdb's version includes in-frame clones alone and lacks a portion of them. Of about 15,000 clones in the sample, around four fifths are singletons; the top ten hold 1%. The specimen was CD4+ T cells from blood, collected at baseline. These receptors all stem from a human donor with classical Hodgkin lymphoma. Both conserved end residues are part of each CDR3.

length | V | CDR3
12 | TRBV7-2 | CASSPGGYEQYF
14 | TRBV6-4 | CASSDSAGNYGYTF
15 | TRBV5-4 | CASSAWTSGPDTQYF
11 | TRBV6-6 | CASSQSRKLFF
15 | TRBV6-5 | CASSSLGTAQFTLHF
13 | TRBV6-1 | CATQLDSSYEQYF
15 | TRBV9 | CASSVLAGSYNEQFF
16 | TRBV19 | CASSRRGSGPTDTQYF
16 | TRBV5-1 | CASSLGLAGGRETQYF
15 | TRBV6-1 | CASRMGGPSYNEQFF
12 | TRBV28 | CASSLGGREQYF
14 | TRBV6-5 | CASTRTGREGGYTF
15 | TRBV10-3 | CAISGNREANYGYTF
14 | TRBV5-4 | CASREQGNPYEQYF
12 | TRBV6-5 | CASRGLNYGYTF
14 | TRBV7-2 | CASSLAGSPYEQYF
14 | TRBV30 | CAWSAGRVTYEQYF
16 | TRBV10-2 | CASISLRGGGNTEAFF
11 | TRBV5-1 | CASSFQETQYF
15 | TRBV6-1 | CASSEVQILAYEQYF
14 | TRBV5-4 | CASSSTARYNEQFF
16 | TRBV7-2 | CASSLVTSGGWETQYF
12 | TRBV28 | CASGQGYQPQHF
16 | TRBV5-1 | CASRFGQGQRSYEQYF
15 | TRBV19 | CASSIAVGVSYGYTF
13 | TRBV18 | CASAQGVNTEAFF
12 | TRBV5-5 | CASSISGNTIYF
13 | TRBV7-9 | CASRYGTTDTQYF
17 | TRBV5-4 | CASSGASGVLIFQEQFF
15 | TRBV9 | CASSILSGFYNEQFF
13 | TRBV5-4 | CASSFFGGNEQFF